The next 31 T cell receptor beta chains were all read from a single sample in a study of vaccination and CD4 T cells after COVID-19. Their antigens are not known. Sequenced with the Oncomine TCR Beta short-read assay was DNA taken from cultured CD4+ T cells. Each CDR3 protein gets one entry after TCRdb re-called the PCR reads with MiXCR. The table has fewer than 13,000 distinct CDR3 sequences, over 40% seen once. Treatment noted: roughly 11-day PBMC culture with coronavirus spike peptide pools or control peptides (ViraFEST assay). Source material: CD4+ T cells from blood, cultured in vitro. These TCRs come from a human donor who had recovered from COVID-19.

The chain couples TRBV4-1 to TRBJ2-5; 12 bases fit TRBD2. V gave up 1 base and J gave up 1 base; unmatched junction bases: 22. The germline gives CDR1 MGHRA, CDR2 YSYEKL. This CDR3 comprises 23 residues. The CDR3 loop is CASSQVVLRVLAGGQDPQETQYF. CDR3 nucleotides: TGCGCCAGCAGCCAAGTCGTGCTTCGGGTGCTAGCGGGGGGGCAAGACCCCCAAGAGACCCAGTACTTC.

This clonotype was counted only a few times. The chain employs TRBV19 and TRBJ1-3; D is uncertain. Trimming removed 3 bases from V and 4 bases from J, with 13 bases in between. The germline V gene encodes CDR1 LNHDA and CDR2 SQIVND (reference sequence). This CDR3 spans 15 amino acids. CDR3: CASSIGQEAGNTIYF. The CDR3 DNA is TGTGCCAGTAGTATCGGGCAGGAGGCAGGAAACACCATATATTTT.

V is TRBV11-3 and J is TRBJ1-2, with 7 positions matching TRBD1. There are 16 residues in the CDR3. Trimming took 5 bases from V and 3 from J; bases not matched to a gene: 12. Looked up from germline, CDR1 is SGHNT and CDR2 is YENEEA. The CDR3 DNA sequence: TGTGCCAGCAGCGCACAGGGGTGGAATTCGGACTATGGCTACACCTTC. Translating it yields CASSAQGWNSDYGYTF.

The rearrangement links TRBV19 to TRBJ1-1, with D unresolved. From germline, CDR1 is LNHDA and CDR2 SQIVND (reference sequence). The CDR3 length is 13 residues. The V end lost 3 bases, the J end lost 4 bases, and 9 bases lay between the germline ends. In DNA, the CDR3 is TGTGCCAGTAGTATCGCTCCCAGCACTGAAGCTTTCTTT. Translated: CASSIAPSTEAFF.

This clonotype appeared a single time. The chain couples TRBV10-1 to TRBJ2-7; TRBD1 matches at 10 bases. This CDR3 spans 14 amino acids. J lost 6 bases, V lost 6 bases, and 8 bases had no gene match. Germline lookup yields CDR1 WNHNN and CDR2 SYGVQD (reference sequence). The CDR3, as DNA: TGCGCCAGCAGCCGCGGACAGGGGGTGGTCGAGCAGTACTTC. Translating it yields CASSRGQGVVEQYF.

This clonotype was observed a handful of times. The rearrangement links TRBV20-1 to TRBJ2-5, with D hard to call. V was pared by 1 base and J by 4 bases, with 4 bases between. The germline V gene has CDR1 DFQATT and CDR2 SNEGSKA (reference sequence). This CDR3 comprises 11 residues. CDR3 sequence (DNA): TGCAGTGCTAGAGGGTTAGAGACCCAGTACTTC. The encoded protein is CSARGLETQYF.

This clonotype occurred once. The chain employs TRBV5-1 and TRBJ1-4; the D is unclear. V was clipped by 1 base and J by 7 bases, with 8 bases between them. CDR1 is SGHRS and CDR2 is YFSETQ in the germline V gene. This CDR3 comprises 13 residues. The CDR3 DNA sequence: TGCGCCAGCAGCTTGCGCAGTTCTGAAAAACTGTTTTTT. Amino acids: CASSLRSSEKLFF.

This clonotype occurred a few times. The DNA of the CDR3 is TGTGCCAGCAGGACAGGGGTAAATCAGCCCCAGCATTTT. Amino acid sequence: CASRTGVNQPQHF. V usage is TRBV6-1 and J usage is TRBJ1-5; 8 bases fit TRBD1. Germline V gene sequence: CDR1 MNHNS, CDR2 SASEGT. Trimming cost V 6 bases and J 4 bases; bases outside gene matches: 2. CDR3 length equals 13 residues.

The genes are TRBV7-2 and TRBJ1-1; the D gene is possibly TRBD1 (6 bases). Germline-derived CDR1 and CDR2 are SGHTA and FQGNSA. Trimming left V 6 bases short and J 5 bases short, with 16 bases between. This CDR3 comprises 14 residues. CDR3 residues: CASRLGTLRTEAFF. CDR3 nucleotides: TGTGCCAGCAGGTTGGGGACACTGAGGACTGAAGCTTTCTTT.

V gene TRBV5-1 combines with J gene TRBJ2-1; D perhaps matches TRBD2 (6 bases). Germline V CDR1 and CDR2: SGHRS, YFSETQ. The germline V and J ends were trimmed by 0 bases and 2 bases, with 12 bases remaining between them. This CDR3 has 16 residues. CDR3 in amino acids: CASSLGQGLPYNEQFF. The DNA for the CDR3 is TGCGCCAGCAGCTTGGGGCAAGGACTACCCTACAATGAGCAGTTCTTC.

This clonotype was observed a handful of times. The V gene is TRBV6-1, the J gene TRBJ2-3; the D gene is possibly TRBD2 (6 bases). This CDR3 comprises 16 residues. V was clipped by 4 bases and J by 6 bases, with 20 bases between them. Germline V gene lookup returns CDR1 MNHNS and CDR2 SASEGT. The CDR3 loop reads CASSGHGTPFKDTQYF. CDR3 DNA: TGTGCCAGCAGTGGGCATGGGACTCCCTTTAAGGATACGCAGTATTTT.

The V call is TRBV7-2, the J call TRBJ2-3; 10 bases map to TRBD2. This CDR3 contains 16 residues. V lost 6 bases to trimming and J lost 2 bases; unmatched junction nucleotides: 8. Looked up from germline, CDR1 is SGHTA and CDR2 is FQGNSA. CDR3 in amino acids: CASSPERGGFTDTQYF. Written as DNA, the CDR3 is TGTGCCAGCAGTCCGGAGCGGGGGGGCTTCACAGATACGCAGTATTTT.

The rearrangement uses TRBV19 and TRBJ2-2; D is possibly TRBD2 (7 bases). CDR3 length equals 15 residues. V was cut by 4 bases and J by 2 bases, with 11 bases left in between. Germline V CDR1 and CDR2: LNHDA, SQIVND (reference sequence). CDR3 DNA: TGTGCCAGTAGTAGGGGGGGCTTTAACACCGGGGAGCTGTTTTTT. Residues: CASSRGGFNTGELFF.

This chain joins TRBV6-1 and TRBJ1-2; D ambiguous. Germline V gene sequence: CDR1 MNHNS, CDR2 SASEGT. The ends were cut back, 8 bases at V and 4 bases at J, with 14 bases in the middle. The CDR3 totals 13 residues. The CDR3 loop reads CASGGGKPYGYTF. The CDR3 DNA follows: TGTGCCAGCGGTGGTGGCAAGCCCTATGGCTACACCTTC.

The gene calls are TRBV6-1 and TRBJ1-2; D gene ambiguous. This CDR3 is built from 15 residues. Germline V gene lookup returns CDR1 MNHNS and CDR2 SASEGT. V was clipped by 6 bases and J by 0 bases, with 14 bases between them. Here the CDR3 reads CASSPLRSANYGYTF. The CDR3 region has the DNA TGTGCCAGCAGCCCATTACGATCGGCTAACTATGGCTACACCTTC.

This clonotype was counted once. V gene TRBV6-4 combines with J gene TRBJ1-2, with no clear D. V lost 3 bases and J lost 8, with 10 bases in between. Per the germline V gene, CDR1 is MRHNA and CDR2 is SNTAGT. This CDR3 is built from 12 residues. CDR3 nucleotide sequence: TGTGCCAGCAGTGAGCCCCTGAGAGGCTACACCTTC. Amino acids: CASSEPLRGYTF.

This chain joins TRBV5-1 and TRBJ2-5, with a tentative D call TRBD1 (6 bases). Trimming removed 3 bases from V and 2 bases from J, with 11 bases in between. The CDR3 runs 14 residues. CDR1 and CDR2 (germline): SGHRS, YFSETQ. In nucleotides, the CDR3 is TGCGCCAGCAGCTCCGGACAGATTCAAGAGACCCAGTACTTC. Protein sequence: CASSSGQIQETQYF.

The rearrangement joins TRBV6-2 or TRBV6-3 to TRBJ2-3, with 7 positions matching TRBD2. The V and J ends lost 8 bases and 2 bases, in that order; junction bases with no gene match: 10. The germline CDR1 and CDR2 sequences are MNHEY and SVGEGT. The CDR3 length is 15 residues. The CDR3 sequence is CASSQKRDLTDTQYF. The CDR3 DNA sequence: TGTGCCAGCTCACAAAAGCGGGACCTCACAGATACGCAGTATTTT.

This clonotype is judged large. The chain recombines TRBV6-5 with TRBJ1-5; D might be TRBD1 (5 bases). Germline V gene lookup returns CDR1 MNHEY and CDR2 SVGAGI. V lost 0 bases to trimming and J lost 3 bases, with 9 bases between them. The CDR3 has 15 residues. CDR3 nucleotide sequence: TGTGCCAGCAGTTACTCGGTGGACAACAATCAGCCCCAGCATTTT. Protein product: CASSYSVDNNQPQHF.

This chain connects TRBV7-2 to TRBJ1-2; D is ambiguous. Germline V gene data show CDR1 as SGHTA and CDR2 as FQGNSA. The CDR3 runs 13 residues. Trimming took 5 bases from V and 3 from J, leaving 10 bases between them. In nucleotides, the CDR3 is TGTGCCAGCAGCCAACAGAGGTACTATGGCTACACCTTC. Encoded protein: CASSQQRYYGYTF.

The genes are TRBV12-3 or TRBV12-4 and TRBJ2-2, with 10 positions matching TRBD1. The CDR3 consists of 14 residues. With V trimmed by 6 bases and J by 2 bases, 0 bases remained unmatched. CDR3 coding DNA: TGTGCCAGCAGGACAGGGGGCAACACCGGGGAGCTGTTTTTT. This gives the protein CASRTGGNTGELFF.

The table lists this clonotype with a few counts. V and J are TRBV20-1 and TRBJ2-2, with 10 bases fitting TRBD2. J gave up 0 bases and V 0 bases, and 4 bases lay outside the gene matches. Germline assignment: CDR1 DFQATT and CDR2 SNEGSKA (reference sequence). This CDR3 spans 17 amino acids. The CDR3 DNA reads TGCAGTGCTAGAGACGCGCTAGCGGGGGCGAACACCGGGGAGCTGTTTTTT. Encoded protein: CSARDALAGANTGELFF.

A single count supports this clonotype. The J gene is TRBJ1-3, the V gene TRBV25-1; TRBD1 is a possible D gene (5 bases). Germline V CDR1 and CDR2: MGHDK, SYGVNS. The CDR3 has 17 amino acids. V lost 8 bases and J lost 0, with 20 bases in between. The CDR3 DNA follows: TGTGCCAGCCTCAGGTGGGGGGTTTGGAGCTCTGGAAACACCATATATTTT. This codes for CASLRWGVWSSGNTIYF.

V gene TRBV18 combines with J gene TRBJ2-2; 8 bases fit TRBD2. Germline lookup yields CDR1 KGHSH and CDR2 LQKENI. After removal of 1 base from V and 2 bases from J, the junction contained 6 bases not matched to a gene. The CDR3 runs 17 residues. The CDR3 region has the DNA TGTGCCAGCTCACCACTCAGGACTAGCCTAAACACCGGGGAGCTGTTTTTT. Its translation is CASSPLRTSLNTGELFF.

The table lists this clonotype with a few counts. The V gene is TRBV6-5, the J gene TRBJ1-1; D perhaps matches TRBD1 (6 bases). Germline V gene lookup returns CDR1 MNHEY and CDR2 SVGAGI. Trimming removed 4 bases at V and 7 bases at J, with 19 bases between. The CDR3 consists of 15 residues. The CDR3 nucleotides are TGTGCCAGCAGTTCCTTAACAGGGTCGGGCCTTGAAGCTTTCTTT. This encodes CASSSLTGSGLEAFF.

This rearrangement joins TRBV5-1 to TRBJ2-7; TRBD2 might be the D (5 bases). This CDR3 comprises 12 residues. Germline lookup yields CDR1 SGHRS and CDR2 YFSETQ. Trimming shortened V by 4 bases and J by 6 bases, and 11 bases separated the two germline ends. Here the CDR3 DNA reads TGCGCCAGCAGCCAAGCCGGGGTCGAGCAGTACTTC. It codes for CASSQAGVEQYF. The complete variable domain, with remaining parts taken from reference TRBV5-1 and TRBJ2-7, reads KAGVTQTPRYLIKTRGQQVTLSCSPISGHRSVSWYQQTPGQGLQFLFEYFSETQRNKGNFPGRFSGRQFSNSRSEMNVSTLELGDSALYLCASSQAGVEQYFGPGTRLTVT.

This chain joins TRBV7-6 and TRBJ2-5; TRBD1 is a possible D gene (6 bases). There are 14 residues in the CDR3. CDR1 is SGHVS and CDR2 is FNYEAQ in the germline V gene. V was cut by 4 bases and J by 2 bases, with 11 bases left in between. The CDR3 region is CASSYLQGQETQYF. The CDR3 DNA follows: TGTGCCAGCAGCTATCTACAGGGTCAAGAGACCCAGTACTTC.

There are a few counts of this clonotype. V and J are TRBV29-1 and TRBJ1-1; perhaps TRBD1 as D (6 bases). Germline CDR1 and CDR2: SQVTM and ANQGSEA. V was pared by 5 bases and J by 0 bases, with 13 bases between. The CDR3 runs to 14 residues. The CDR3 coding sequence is TGCAGCGTTCCCGGACAGCCCATGAACACTGAAGCTTTCTTT. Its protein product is CSVPGQPMNTEAFF.

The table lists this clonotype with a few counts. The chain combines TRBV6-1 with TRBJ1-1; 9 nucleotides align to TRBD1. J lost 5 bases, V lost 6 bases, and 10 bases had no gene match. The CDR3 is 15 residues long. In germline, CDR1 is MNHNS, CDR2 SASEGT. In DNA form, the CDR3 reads TGTGCCAGCAGCGACAGGGGGAACGGTGGGACTGAAGCTTTCTTT. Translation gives CASSDRGNGGTEAFF.

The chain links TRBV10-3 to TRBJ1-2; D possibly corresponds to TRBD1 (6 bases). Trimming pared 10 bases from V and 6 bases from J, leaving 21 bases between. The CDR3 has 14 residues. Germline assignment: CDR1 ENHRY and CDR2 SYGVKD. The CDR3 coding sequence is TGTGCCACCCACACGGACAGAGACTTGCATGGCTACACCTTC. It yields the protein CATHTDRDLHGYTF.

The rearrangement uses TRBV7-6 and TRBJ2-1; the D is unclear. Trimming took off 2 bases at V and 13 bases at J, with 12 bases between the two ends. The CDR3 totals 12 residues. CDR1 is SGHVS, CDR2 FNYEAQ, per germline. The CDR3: CASSLIAKVQFF. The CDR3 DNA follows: TGTGCCAGCAGCTTAATTGCTAAGGTACAGTTCTTC.